One sample yielded the 23 T cell receptor beta chains listed below, sequenced in a study of OX40 agonist ivuxolimab in advanced cancers. The method was the immunoSEQ multiplex PCR assay. TCRdb holds this immuneACCESS table with in-frame rearrangements only. Some clones are missing; in checked studies, unresolved V genes explain under half, and the rest has no known cause. For this sample the table gives tens of thousands of clones, of which around 80% were detected only once. The ten largest clones capture approximately 2.6% of the sample. The sequences come from CD4+ or CD8+ T cells sorted from blood, collected in a trial of the OX40 agonist ivuxolimab. The receptors were gathered from an adult with an advanced solid tumor such as melanoma, head and neck, liver or kidney cancer.

The chain joins TRBV7-9 to TRBJ1-1; TRBD1 matches 7 bases. Germline-derived CDR1 and CDR2 are SEHNR and FQNEAQ (reference sequence). The CDR3 totals 11 residues. The CDR3 loop is CATGSNTEAFF. The CDR3 DNA reads TGTGCGACAGGGTCGAACACTGAAGCTTTCTTT. The variable domain in full, completed from reference TRBV7-9 and TRBJ1-1, reads DTGVSQNPRHKITKRGQNVTFRCDPISEHNRLYWYRQTLGQGPEFLTYFQNEAQLEKSRLLSDRFSAERPKGSFSTLEIQRTEQGDSAMYLCATGSNTEAFFGQGTRLTVV.

The chain combines TRBV7-2 with TRBJ1-2; D is uncertain. The CDR3 sequence is 13 residues long. The germline V and J ends were trimmed by 5 bases and 4 bases, with 11 bases remaining between them. Germline CDR1 SGHTA, CDR2 FQGNSA. CDR3 sequence reads: CASSPHGLYGYTF. The CDR3 coding sequence is TGTGCCAGCAGCCCCCATGGCCTCTATGGCTACACCTTC.

This rearrangement joins TRBV5-8 to TRBJ2-3; D is uncertain. The germline CDR1 and CDR2 sequences are SGHTS and YDEGEE. The CDR3 sequence is 16 residues long. V lost 2 bases to trimming and J lost 2 bases, with 15 bases between them. CDR3: CASSFRARGFTDTQYF. The CDR3 DNA reads as TGTGCCAGCAGCTTTCGGGCCCGTGGATTCACAGATACGCAGTATTTT. The whole variable domain, filled in from reference TRBV5-8 and TRBJ2-3, reads EAGVTQSPTHLIKTRGQQATLRCSPISGHTSVYWYQQALGLGLQFLLWYDEGEERNRGNFPPRFSGRQFPNYSSELNVNALELEDSALYLCASSFRARGFTDTQYFGPGTRLTVL.

The rearrangement links TRBV2 to TRBJ2-1, with TRBD2 identical over 8 bases. Per germline, CDR1 SNHLY and CDR2 FYNNEI. The CDR3 extends over 13 amino acids. After removal of 8 bases from V and 2 bases from J, the junction contained 2 bases not matched to a gene. Here the CDR3 DNA reads TGTGCCAGCCTCGGGGGGGCCTACAATGAGCAGTTCTTC. It is translated as CASLGGAYNEQFF. Full variable domain (missing parts from reference TRBV2 and TRBJ2-1): EPEVTQTPSHQVTQMGQEVILRCVPISNHLYFYWYRQILGQKVEFLVSFYNNEISEKSEIFDDQFSVERPDGSNFTLKIRSTKLEDSAMYFCASLGGAYNEQFFGPGTRLTVL.

The genes are TRBV7-9 and TRBJ1-2; no clear D gene. The CDR3 length is 14 residues. V lost 0 bases, J lost 4 bases, and 9 bases lay in between. Germline V lookup: CDR1 SEHNR, CDR2 FQNEAQ (reference sequence). The CDR3 is CASSLALGTYGYTF. For the CDR3, the DNA is TGTGCCAGCAGCTTAGCGCTGGGTACCTATGGCTACACCTTC.

This clone was recorded only once. V is TRBV5-4 and J is TRBJ2-1; D not certain. CDR1 and CDR2 (germline): SGHNT, YYREEE (reference sequence). The V gene lost 0 bases and the J gene lost 0 bases, with 10 bases spanning the gap. The CDR3 consists of 16 residues. Here the CDR3 DNA reads TGTGCCAGCAGCTTGGGACTGCCGAGCTCCTACAATGAGCAGTTCTTC. Encoded protein: CASSLGLPSSYNEQFF. Looking up the rest from reference TRBV5-4 and TRBJ2-1 gives the full variable domain: ETGVTQSPTHLIKTRGQQVTLRCSSQSGHNTVSWYQQALGQGPQFIFQYYREEENGRGNFPPRFSGLQFPNYSSELNVNALELDDSALYLCASSLGLPSSYNEQFFGPGTRLTVL.

This clone has only a few counts. Other DNA sequences in the same sample also yield this CDR3. The chain couples TRBV6-5 to TRBJ1-2; D perhaps matches TRBD1 (5 bases). The CDR3 covers 14 residues. Germline V lookup: CDR1 MNHEY, CDR2 SVGAGI. The V end was cut by 2 bases, the J end by 3 bases, with 10 bases between. CDR3 bases: TGTGCCAGCAGTTACGGCGGCAGGGACTATGGCTACACCTTC. Translating gives CASSYGGRDYGYTF.

This chain connects TRBV11-3 to TRBJ1-5, with D maybe TRBD1 (6 bases). V was pared by 3 bases and J by 0 bases, with 12 bases between. CDR3 length: 16 residues. Germline CDR1 and CDR2: SGHNT and YENEEA. The CDR3 bases are TGTGCCAGCAGCTTCGGCAGGGGTTATAGCAATCAGCCCCAGCATTTT. Protein: CASSFGRGYSNQPQHF.

This clone was counted a single time. The rearrangement uses TRBV11-2 and TRBJ2-1; D perhaps matches TRBD2 (6 bases). Germline CDR1 and CDR2: SGHAT and FQNNGV. Trimming removed 5 bases from V and 2 bases from J, with 13 bases in between. This CDR3 comprises 15 residues. Here the CDR3 reads CASSARLGTYNEQFF. The CDR3 region has the DNA TGTGCCAGCAGCGCCCGACTAGGGACCTACAATGAGCAGTTCTTC.

The rearrangement uses TRBV5-1 and TRBJ2-2; 7 nucleotides agree with TRBD1. In germline, CDR1 is SGHRS, CDR2 YFSETQ. V was clipped by 4 bases and J by 4 bases; unmatched bases: 19. The CDR3 has 19 residues. The CDR3 DNA reads as TGCGCCAGCAGCCTTACACGACAGGGCCCCTACCTTTTCACCGGGGAGCTGTTTTTT. Encoded protein: CASSLTRQGPYLFTGELFF.

This chain links TRBV7-3 with TRBJ2-3, with a weak D call TRBD2 (6 bases). This CDR3 contains 14 residues. The V and J ends lost 6 bases and 2 bases respectively, with 12 bases between them. The germline CDR1 and CDR2 sequences are SGHTA and FQGTGA. CDR3 DNA: TGTGCCAGCAGTGGAGCGGGTCACACAGATACGCAGTATTTT. This sequence encodes CASSGAGHTDTQYF.

The genes are TRBV10-1 and TRBJ1-5, with D perhaps matching TRBD1 (6 bases). The ends were cut back, 8 bases at V and 3 bases at J, with 14 bases in the middle. Germline V gene sequence: CDR1 WNHNN, CDR2 SYGVQD (reference sequence). The CDR3 has 14 amino acids. CDR3 in DNA: TGCGCCAGCGGAGTAACAGGGCTCAATCAGCCCCAGCATTTT. Amino acid sequence: CASGVTGLNQPQHF.

The chain combines TRBV7-3 with TRBJ2-3; the match to TRBD1 covers 9 bases. In germline, CDR1 is SGHTA, CDR2 FQGTGA. Trimming cost V 3 bases and J 2 bases; bases outside gene matches: 6. CDR3 size: 16 residues. The CDR3 here is CASSLAGTGNTDTQYF. DNA for the CDR3: TGTGCCAGCAGCTTGGCCGGGACAGGGAACACAGATACGCAGTATTTT.

This sequence joins TRBV5-1 and TRBJ2-1, with TRBD1 as a possible D gene (6 bases). CDR1 SGHRS and CDR2 YFSETQ come from the germline V gene. V lost 4 bases and J 7 bases, leaving 12 bases between the germline ends. The CDR3 loop spans 13 amino acids. The CDR3 protein is CASSPGVSNEQFF. The CDR3, as DNA: TGCGCCAGCAGCCCAGGGGTCTCGAATGAGCAGTTCTTC.

This clone ranks as medium-sized. This chain links TRBV7-3 with TRBJ1-1, with unresolved D. Per the germline V gene, CDR1 is SGHTA and CDR2 is FQGTGA. V lost 0 bases and J lost 4, with 6 bases in between. There are 13 residues in the CDR3. DNA for the CDR3: TGTGCCAGCAGCTTAACTTTGCTCACTGAAGCTTTCTTT. This encodes CASSLTLLTEAFF.

The rearrangement links TRBV5-1 to TRBJ1-2; TRBD1 matches 7 bases. Trimming cost V 6 bases and J 6 bases; bases outside gene matches: 11. Per germline, CDR1 SGHRS and CDR2 YFSETQ. The CDR3 loop spans 14 amino acids. CDR3 sequence: CASTRDSMEDGYTF. The CDR3 DNA reads TGCGCCAGCACTAGGGACAGCATGGAAGATGGCTACACCTTC.

This sequence joins TRBV30 and TRBJ2-1; 8 positions agree with TRBD1. Trimming took 5 bases from V and 7 from J; bases not matched to a gene: 4. The germline V gene encodes CDR1 GTSNPN and CDR2 SVGIG (reference sequence). This CDR3 region has 12 residues. CDR3 residues: CAWVTGGNEQFF. Here the CDR3 DNA reads TGTGCCTGGGTAACAGGGGGGAATGAGCAGTTCTTC.

The chain recombines TRBV4-2 with TRBJ2-2; 9 nucleotides match TRBD1. CDR1 is LGHNA, CDR2 YNFKEQ, per germline. V trimming: 4 bases; J trimming: 0 bases; junction bases outside the gene matches: 9. This CDR3 is built from 18 residues. The CDR3 region is CASSPGTGRVSNTGELFF. For the CDR3, the DNA is TGTGCCAGCAGCCCAGGGACAGGGCGAGTCTCGAACACCGGGGAGCTGTTTTTT.

The chain employs TRBV4-1 and TRBJ1-3; a possible D gene is TRBD1 (6 bases). The CDR3 contains 13 residues. V lost 0 bases, J lost 11 bases, and 11 bases lay in between. The germline CDR1 and CDR2 sequences are MGHRA and YSYEKL. CDR3 in amino acids: CASSQEQGFPIYF. The CDR3 nucleotides are TGCGCCAGCAGCCAAGAACAGGGTTTCCCCATATATTTT.

This clone was observed a few times. In nucleotides, the CDR3 is TGTGCCAGCAGCAGACACTACCGGGACAAAGGGAAAGAGACCCAGTACTTC. It is translated as CASSRHYRDKGKETQYF. The chain combines TRBV21-1 with TRBJ2-5; the D segment call TRBD1 is taken from the table without a DNA check. TRBV21-1 is a pseudogene locus. This CDR3 is built from 17 residues.

In its sample, this clone was seen once. The genes are TRBV9 and TRBJ1-4, with 7 bases that match TRBD1. Germline V lookup: CDR1 SGDLS, CDR2 YYNGEE. V shed 2 bases, J shed 7 bases, and the junction held 8 bases outside the gene matches. CDR3 length equals 15 residues. The CDR3 DNA sequence: TGTGCCAGCAGCGTCGACAGGGAAGGGGGTGAAAAACTGTTTTTT. This encodes CASSVDREGGEKLFF.

The chain is built from TRBV7-3 and TRBJ2-5, with D perhaps TRBD2 (5 bases). In germline, CDR1 is SGHTA, CDR2 FQGTGA. This CDR3 has 15 residues. Trimming took off 1 base at V and 5 bases at J, with 14 bases between the two ends. This CDR3 reads CASSLRAASPETQYF. CDR3 bases: TGTGCCAGCAGCTTAAGGGCGGCTAGCCCCGAGACCCAGTACTTC.

The rearrangement uses TRBV11-2 and TRBJ1-3; D unclear. Trimming cost V 8 bases and J 4 bases, with 12 bases left between them. In germline, CDR1 is SGHAT, CDR2 FQNNGV. The CDR3 is 13 residues long. The CDR3 is CASGVERGNTIYF. The CDR3 DNA sequence: TGTGCCAGCGGGGTGGAGCGCGGAAACACCATATATTTT. The whole variable domain, remainder taken from reference TRBV11-2 and TRBJ1-3, is EAGVAQSPRYKIIEKRQSVAFWCNPISGHATLYWYQQILGQGPKLLIQFQNNGVVDDSQLPKDRFSAERLKGVDSTLKIQPAKLEDSAVYLCASGVERGNTIYFGEGSWLTVV.